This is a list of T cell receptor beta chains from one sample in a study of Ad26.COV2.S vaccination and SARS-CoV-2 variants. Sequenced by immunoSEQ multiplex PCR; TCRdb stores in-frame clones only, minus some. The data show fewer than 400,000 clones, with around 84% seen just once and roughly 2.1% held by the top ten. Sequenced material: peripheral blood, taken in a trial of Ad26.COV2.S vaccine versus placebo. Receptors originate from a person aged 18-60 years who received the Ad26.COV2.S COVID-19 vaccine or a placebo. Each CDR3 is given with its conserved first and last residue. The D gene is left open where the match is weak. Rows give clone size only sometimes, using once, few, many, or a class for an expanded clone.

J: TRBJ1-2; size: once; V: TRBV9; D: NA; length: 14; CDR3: CASSSMRGDYGYTF; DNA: TGTGCCAGCAGTTCAATGAGAGGTGACTATGGCTACACCTTC
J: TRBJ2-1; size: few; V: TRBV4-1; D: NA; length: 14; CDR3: CASSERGSYNEQFF; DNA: TGCGCCAGCAGCGAACGGGGCTCCTACAATGAGCAGTTCTTC
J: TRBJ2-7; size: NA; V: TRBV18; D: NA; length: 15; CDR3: CASSPPGWGTYEQYF; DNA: TGTGCCAGCTCACCCCCAGGGTGGGGGACCTACGAGCAGTACTTC
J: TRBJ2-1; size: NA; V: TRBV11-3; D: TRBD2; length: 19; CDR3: CASSPGTSGGTLSYNEQFF; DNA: TGTGCCAGCAGCCCCGGAACTAGCGGGGGGACCCTCTCCTACAATGAGCAGTTCTTC
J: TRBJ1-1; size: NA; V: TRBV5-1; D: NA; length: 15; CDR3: CASRVGGTLNTEAFF; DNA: TGCGCCAGCCGGGTGGGCGGGACACTGAACACTGAAGCTTTCTTT
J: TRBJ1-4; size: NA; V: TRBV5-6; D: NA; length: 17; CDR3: CASSTRRGLLQLEKLFF; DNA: TGTGCCAGCAGCACTCGCCGGGGCCTACTTCAACTAGAAAAACTGTTTTTT
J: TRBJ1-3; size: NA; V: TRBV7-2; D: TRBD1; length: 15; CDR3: CASSLVAAGGNTIYF; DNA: TGTGCCAGCAGCTTAGTTGCGGCAGGGGGTAACACCATATATTTT
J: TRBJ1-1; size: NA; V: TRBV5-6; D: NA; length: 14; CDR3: CASSLGYLNTEAFF; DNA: TGTGCCAGCAGCTTGGGCTATTTGAACACTGAAGCTTTCTTT
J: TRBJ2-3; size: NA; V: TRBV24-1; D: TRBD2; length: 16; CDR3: CATSDTTGGPTDTQYF; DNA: TGTGCCACCAGTGATACAACGGGGGGGCCCACAGATACGCAGTATTTT
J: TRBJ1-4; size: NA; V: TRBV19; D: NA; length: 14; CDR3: CASSKEGVKEKLFF; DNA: TGTGCCAGTAGCAAGGAGGGAGTGAAGGAAAAACTGTTTTTT
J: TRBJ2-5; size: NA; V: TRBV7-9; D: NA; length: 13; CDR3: CASSQGGGETQYF; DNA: TGTGCCAGCAGCCAGGGAGGAGGAGAGACCCAGTACTTC
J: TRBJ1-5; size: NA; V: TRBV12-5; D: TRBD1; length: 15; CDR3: CASGSPGGANQPQHF; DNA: TGTGCTAGTGGCTCCCCAGGGGGCGCGAATCAGCCCCAGCATTTT
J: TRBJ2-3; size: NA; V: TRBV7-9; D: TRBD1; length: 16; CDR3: CASSKYRTGVTDTQYF; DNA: TGTGCCAGCAGCAAGTACCGGACAGGGGTGACAGATACGCAGTATTTT
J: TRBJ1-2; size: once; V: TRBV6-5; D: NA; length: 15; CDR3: CASSPLDAWNYGYTF; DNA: TGTGCCAGCAGTCCCTTGGACGCATGGAACTATGGCTACACCTTC
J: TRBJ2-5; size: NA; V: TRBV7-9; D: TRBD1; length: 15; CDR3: CASSFIGTGEETQYF; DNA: TGTGCCAGCAGCTTTATTGGGACAGGGGAAGAGACCCAGTACTTC
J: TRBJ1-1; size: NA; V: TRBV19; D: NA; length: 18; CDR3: CASSTPWARGGRNTEAFF; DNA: TGTGCCAGTAGTACCCCCTGGGCCCGTGGGGGACGGAACACTGAAGCTTTCTTT
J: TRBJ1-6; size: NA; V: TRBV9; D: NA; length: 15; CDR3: CASSVGHRVNSPLHF; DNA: TGTGCCAGCAGCGTAGGTCACAGGGTTAATTCACCCCTCCACTTT
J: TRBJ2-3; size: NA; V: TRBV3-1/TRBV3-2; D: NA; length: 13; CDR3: CASSRRGAGTQYF; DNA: TGTGCCAGCAGCCGCCGAGGAGCTGGTACGCAGTATTTT
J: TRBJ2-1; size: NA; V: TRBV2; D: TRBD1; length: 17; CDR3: CASSENDRGRSYNEQFF; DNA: TGTGCCAGCAGTGAAAACGACAGGGGGCGAAGCTACAATGAGCAGTTCTTC